Below are 3 T cell receptor beta chains sequenced from a single sample in a study of shared clonotypes between healthy human individuals. Libraries were prepared by immunoSEQ multiplex PCR; TCRdb keeps only in-frame clonotypes and omits some of them. The sample has roughly 1,100,000 clones, 65% to 75% seen once. The sequencing sample was made of memory CD4+ T cells sorted from blood. Indicated subset: CD45RA-negative fraction. These receptors were obtained from a man aged 18 to 35 in good health.

On this clone itself: A much larger clone sits a single nucleotide away, making a read error possible. The V call is TRBV5-1, the J call TRBJ1-4, with a weak D call TRBD1 (6 bases). Per germline, CDR1 SGHRS and CDR2 YFSETQ. This CDR3 comprises 16 residues. The CDR3: CASSVTGTATNEELFF. In DNA, the CDR3 is TGCGCCAGCAGCGTCACAGGGACCGCAACTAATGAAGAACTGTTTTTT.

The V call is TRBV7-2, the J call TRBJ2-5; 8 nucleotides align to TRBD1. This CDR3 is 15 amino acids long. Germline assignment: CDR1 SGHTA and CDR2 FQGNSA. J gave up 2 bases and V 5 bases, and 7 bases lay outside the gene matches. The CDR3 bases are TGTGCCAGCAGCCCCGGCCAGGGGGCTCAAGAGACCCAGTACTTC. Translated: CASSPGQGAQETQYF.

The chain uses TRBV9 and TRBJ1-1; maybe TRBD1 (6 bases). Trimming pared 0 bases from V and 4 bases from J, leaving 10 bases between. The CDR3 has 14 amino acids. Germline lookup yields CDR1 SGDLS and CDR2 YYNGEE. The CDR3 DNA follows: TGTGCCAGCAGCGTAGCCCCGGGGGCCACTGAAGCTTTCTTT. Translating gives CASSVAPGATEAFF. Combining the CDR3 with reference TRBV9 and TRBJ1-1 gives the whole variable domain DSGVTQTPKHLITATGQRVTLRCSPRSGDLSVYWYQQSLDQGLQFLIQYYNGEERAKGNILERFSAQQFPDLHSELNLSSLELGDSALYFCASSVAPGATEAFFGQGTRLTVV.